What follows is one T cell receptor beta chain and its context. Trimming left V 0 bases short and J 1 base short, with 9 bases between. This CDR3 contains 15 residues. In germline, CDR1 is LNHNV, CDR2 YYDKDF (reference sequence). This entry belongs to a study of blood T cell repertoires in COVID-19. Authors' processing steps: Using reference gene primer amplification, nucleated cell counts were estimated. Sequenced by immunoSEQ multiplex PCR; TCRdb stores in-frame clones only, minus some. The V and J calls and clone size were taken over from that table, and D and trimming were inferred from the DNA. The sample includes roughly 220,000 clones, 80% to 90% of them seen just once.

This TCR was sampled from a woman aged 35 to 49 with acute COVID-19. Sequencing input: PBMCs or T cells enriched from blood (not recorded which). The chain is built from TRBV15 and TRBJ1-1; D is unclear. The CDR3 region is CATSRDQIANTEAFF. The CDR3 DNA sequence: TGTGCCACCAGCAGAGATCAGATAGCGAACACTGAAGCTTTCTTT.